This passage covers 29 T cell receptor beta chains from one sample sequenced in a study of blood T cell repertoires in COVID-19. Repertoires were generated with immunoSEQ multiplex PCR, while TCRdb's copy carries only in-frame clones and drops some. Found here are 280,000 or so clones, approximately 88% of them singletons; the top ten hold about 5.5%. The sample consisted of PBMCs or T cells enriched from blood (not recorded which). The receptors originated from a woman aged 40-49 years who had recovered from COVID-19.

For the CDR3, the DNA is TGTGCCAGTAGCGCGGGTTGGGAGACCCAGTACTTC. Translating it yields CASSAGWETQYF. This sequence joins TRBV19 and TRBJ2-5; a possible D gene is TRBD2 (5 bases). CDR1 and CDR2 from the germline V gene are LNHDA and SQIVND (reference sequence). V lost 6 bases and J lost 5, with 10 bases in between. The CDR3 has 12 amino acids.

The chain combines TRBV27 with TRBJ1-2, with TRBD1 matching 7 bases. The CDR3 has 16 residues. Per the germline V gene, CDR1 is MNHEY and CDR2 is SMNVEV (reference sequence). Losses at the gene ends were 2 bases for V and 1 base for J; bases not matched to a gene: 7. This chain's CDR3 is CASSLRKGALNYGYTF. CDR3 DNA sequence: TGTGCCAGCAGTTTAAGGAAGGGGGCGCTTAACTATGGCTACACCTTC.

The rearrangement uses TRBV27 and TRBJ1-1; perhaps TRBD1 as D (6 bases). V was shortened by 0 bases and J by 6 bases, with 8 bases between the two germline ends. Germline CDR1 and CDR2: MNHEY and SMNVEV (reference sequence). The CDR3 is made up of 13 amino acids. The CDR3 protein is CASSLSGGPEAFF. The CDR3 region has the DNA TGTGCCAGCAGTTTATCGGGGGGGCCTGAAGCTTTCTTT.

The V and J genes are TRBV25-1 and TRBJ2-4, with D possibly matching TRBD2 (5 bases). CDR3 length: 14 residues. Between the trimmed V and J ends, which lost 2 bases and 4 bases, there was a span of 9 bases. From germline, CDR1 is MGHDK and CDR2 SYGVNS. The CDR3 DNA is TGTGCCAGCAGTGAAGGCGGGCCTAAAAACATTCAGTACTTC. Its translation: CASSEGGPKNIQYF.

The chain recombines TRBV29-1 with TRBJ1-5; tentatively, D is TRBD1 (5 bases). The CDR3 contains 13 residues. From germline, CDR1 is SQVTM and CDR2 ANQGSEA. With 6 bases removed from V and 4 bases from J, the gap between germline ends came to 13 bases. CDR3 sequence (DNA): TGCAGCGTGGTGCTTACAGGTAATCAGCCCCAGCATTTT. The encoded protein is CSVVLTGNQPQHF.

This clone was observed a few times. The CDR3 spells CASSRGGQETQYF. Here the CDR3 DNA reads TGTGCCAGCTCAAGGGGAGGACAAGAGACCCAGTACTTC. This rearrangement joins TRBV18 to TRBJ2-5, with D possibly being TRBD2 (6 bases). The ends were cut back, 5 bases at V and 2 bases at J, with 9 bases in the middle. The CDR3 has 13 residues. Germline lookup yields CDR1 KGHSH and CDR2 LQKENI. The whole variable domain, remainder taken from reference TRBV18 and TRBJ2-5, is NAGVMQNPRHLVRRRGQEARLRCSPMKGHSHVYWYRQLPEEGLKFMVYLQKENIIDESGMPKERFSAEFPKEGPSILRIQQVVRGDSAAYFCASSRGGQETQYFGPGTRLLVL.

V usage is TRBV2 and J usage is TRBJ2-7; D is perhaps TRBD1 (5 bases). V shed 4 bases and J shed 5 bases, with 12 bases lying between them. The CDR3 has 13 amino acids. Germline assignment: CDR1 SNHLY and CDR2 FYNNEI. This CDR3 reads CASSAVRVDEQYF. DNA for the CDR3: TGTGCCAGCAGTGCGGTCAGGGTTGACGAGCAGTACTTC.

This chain links TRBV20-1 with TRBJ2-5, with a possible D match to TRBD2 (6 bases). Between the trimmed V and J ends, which lost 3 bases and 5 bases, there was a span of 10 bases. CDR3 length: 12 amino acids. Germline V gene lookup returns CDR1 DFQATT and CDR2 SNEGSKA (reference sequence). The CDR3 coding sequence is TGCAGTGCTAGTGCTAGCGCGGAGACCCAGTACTTC. Protein product: CSASASAETQYF.

The chain joins TRBV6-5 to TRBJ1-2; 7 nucleotides match TRBD1. J lost 5 bases, V lost 0 bases, and 6 bases had no gene match. Germline loops: CDR1 MNHEY, CDR2 SVGAGI. The CDR3 is made up of 15 amino acids. DNA for the CDR3: TGTGCCAGCAGTTACTCGACAGGGCAGGGATATGGCTACACCTTC. Translating gives CASSYSTGQGYGYTF.

V gene TRBV19 combines with J gene TRBJ2-2; TRBD1 aligns across 10 bases. The CDR3 extends over 15 amino acids. The V gene's germline CDR1 is LNHDA and CDR2 SQIVND (reference sequence). V lost 5 bases and J lost 4; bases outside the gene matches: 4. This chain's CDR3 is CASSPTGGGTGELFF. DNA for the CDR3: TGTGCCAGTAGTCCGACAGGGGGCGGCACCGGGGAGCTGTTTTTT.

V gene TRBV7-9 combines with J gene TRBJ2-5, with D tentatively TRBD2 (6 bases). The germline CDR1 and CDR2 sequences are SEHNR and FQNEAQ (reference sequence). V lost 4 bases and J 5 bases, leaving 11 bases between the germline ends. The length of the CDR3 is 13 residues. The CDR3 here is CASSWDGGETQYF. The DNA of the CDR3 is TGTGCCAGCAGCTGGGATGGGGGGGAGACCCAGTACTTC.

CDR3 sequence reads: CASRGTRPGRMNTEAFF. CDR3 DNA sequence: TGTGCCAGCAGGGGAACCCGGCCAGGGCGCATGAACACTGAAGCTTTCTTT. The genes are TRBV7-8 and TRBJ1-1; D is possibly TRBD1 (5 bases). Germline CDR1 and CDR2: SGHVS and FQNEAQ. Trimming removed 6 bases from V and 0 bases from J, with 20 bases in between. The CDR3 totals 17 residues.

The DNA of the CDR3 is TGTGCCAGCAGCGTACGGGCGGGCAGCACCGGGGAGCTGTTTTTT. Protein product: CASSVRAGSTGELFF. The chain has TRBV9 and TRBJ2-2; TRBD2 is a possible D gene (5 bases). CDR1 and CDR2 (germline): SGDLS, YYNGEE. The CDR3 covers 15 residues. Trimming removed 1 base from V and 4 bases from J, with 11 bases in between.

The chain recombines TRBV19 with TRBJ1-2; D remains unclear. The CDR3 length is 13 residues. V was shortened by 2 bases and J by 5 bases, with 9 bases between the two germline ends. Germline CDR1 reads LNHDA; CDR2 reads SQIVND (reference sequence). CDR3 protein: CASSIQEEYGYTF. In DNA form, the CDR3 reads TGTGCCAGTAGTATACAGGAAGAGTATGGCTACACCTTC. The whole variable domain, remainder taken from reference TRBV19 and TRBJ1-2, is DGGITQSPKYLFRKEGQNVTLSCEQNLNHDAMYWYRQDPGQGLRLIYYSQIVNDFQKGDIAEGYSVSREKKESFPLTVTSAQKNPTAFYLCASSIQEEYGYTFGSGTRLTVV.

V usage is TRBV5-6 and J usage is TRBJ1-3; D remains unclear. Germline lookup yields CDR1 SGHDT and CDR2 YYEEEE. V was shortened by 6 bases and J by 0 bases, with 7 bases between the two germline ends. The CDR3 is 13 amino acids. CDR3 DNA sequence: TGTGCCAGCAAGAACAGCTCTGGAAACACCATATATTTT. As protein: CASKNSSGNTIYF.

This chain's CDR3 is CASTFPTGEGYTF. The CDR3, as DNA: TGTGCCAGCACTTTCCCGACAGGGGAGGGCTACACCTTC. The rearrangement uses TRBV28 and TRBJ1-2, with TRBD1 matching over 8 bases. This CDR3 contains 13 residues. The germline CDR1 and CDR2 sequences are MDHEN and SYDVKM. After removal of 7 bases from V and 8 bases from J, the junction contained 9 bases not matched to a gene.

The chain employs TRBV18 and TRBJ1-3; D call uncertain. The CDR3 loop spans 14 amino acids. V lost 2 bases and J lost 2, with 7 bases in between. Germline V gene lookup returns CDR1 KGHSH and CDR2 LQKENI. CDR3 sequence: CASSPGAAGNTIYF. CDR3 nucleotides: TGTGCCAGCTCACCAGGTGCGGCTGGAAACACCATATATTTT. The whole variable domain, remainder taken from reference TRBV18 and TRBJ1-3, is NAGVMQNPRHLVRRRGQEARLRCSPMKGHSHVYWYRQLPEEGLKFMVYLQKENIIDESGMPKERFSAEFPKEGPSILRIQQVVRGDSAAYFCASSPGAAGNTIYFGEGSWLTVV.

This chain links TRBV4-2 with TRBJ2-3; 8 nucleotides align to TRBD2. Germline loops: CDR1 LGHNA, CDR2 YNFKEQ. V lost 0 bases and J lost 2; bases outside the gene matches: 1. CDR3 size: 15 residues. DNA of the CDR3: TGTGCCAGCAGCCAAGACGGGAGGGCCACAGATACGCAGTATTTT. Protein product: CASSQDGRATDTQYF.

Worth noting for this clone: Additional DNA sequences in this sample encode the identical CDR3. This chain joins TRBV7-2 and TRBJ2-7, with 10 bases fitting TRBD2. V was clipped by 1 base and J by 3 bases; unmatched bases: 3. The CDR3 sequence is 15 residues long. Germline V gene lookup returns CDR1 SGHTA and CDR2 FQGNSA. CDR3 region: CASSLELAGLYEQYF. Written as DNA, the CDR3 is TGTGCCAGCAGCTTAGAACTAGCGGGACTCTACGAGCAGTACTTC.

The chain joins TRBV24-1 to TRBJ2-3, with D maybe TRBD1 (6 bases). The V and J ends lost 9 bases and 1 base respectively, with 16 bases between them. The CDR3 consists of 15 residues. In germline, CDR1 is KGHDR, CDR2 SFDVKD. In DNA, the CDR3 is TGTGCCACCCGTCAGGGGTGGATGGGCACAGATACGCAGTATTTT. This sequence encodes CATRQGWMGTDTQYF.

This chain joins TRBV2 and TRBJ1-3; D not resolved. Per the germline V gene, CDR1 is SNHLY and CDR2 is FYNNEI. This CDR3 contains 12 residues. The V end lost 7 bases, the J end lost 4 bases, and 8 bases lay between the germline ends. The DNA for the CDR3 is TGTGCCAGCATGAGGCAGGGAAACACCATATATTTT. This encodes CASMRQGNTIYF.

The CDR3 bases are TGCGCCAGCAGTGTTACTAGCGGGAGGATAGATACGCAGTATTTT. As protein: CASSVTSGRIDTQYF. The chain joins TRBV10-1 to TRBJ2-3; 12 positions agree with TRBD2. The CDR3 is made up of 15 amino acids. Germline CDR1 and CDR2: WNHNN and SYGVQD (reference sequence). The trim removed 4 bases at V and 5 bases at J, leaving 4 bases unmatched.

This clone was seen just once. The gene calls are TRBV18 and TRBJ1-1; D gene ambiguous. The CDR3 length is 14 residues. The V end was cut by 1 base, the J end by 6 bases, with 12 bases between. Looked up from germline, CDR1 is KGHSH and CDR2 is LQKENI. The CDR3 DNA follows: TGTGCCAGCTCACCACGGGAGGCCCTCGCTGAAGCTTTCTTT. Encoded protein: CASSPREALAEAFF. The full variable domain, with the rest looked up from reference TRBV18 and TRBJ1-1, is NAGVMQNPRHLVRRRGQEARLRCSPMKGHSHVYWYRQLPEEGLKFMVYLQKENIIDESGMPKERFSAEFPKEGPSILRIQQVVRGDSAAYFCASSPREALAEAFFGQGTRLTVV.

The CDR3 is CASSVRTSGAQETQYF. CDR3 DNA: TGTGCCAGCAGCGTCAGAACTAGCGGAGCCCAAGAGACCCAGTACTTC. This chain joins TRBV7-2 and TRBJ2-5, with 8 positions matching TRBD2. CDR3 length: 16 amino acids. The germline gives CDR1 SGHTA, CDR2 FQGNSA. V was clipped by 5 bases and J by 1 base; unmatched bases: 9.

The chain uses TRBV19 and TRBJ2-6; 8 nucleotides agree with TRBD1. This CDR3 contains 17 residues. Germline V gene sequence: CDR1 LNHDA, CDR2 SQIVND (reference sequence). Trimming at V came to 6 bases and at J to 0 bases, leaving 7 bases not matched to a gene. CDR3 nucleotides: TGTGCCAGTAGGACAGGGGCGGTACTCTCTGGGGCCAACGTCCTGACTTTC. Its translation is CASRTGAVLSGANVLTF. The full variable domain, its missing parts supplied by reference TRBV19 and TRBJ2-6, is DGGITQSPKYLFRKEGQNVTLSCEQNLNHDAMYWYRQDPGQGLRLIYYSQIVNDFQKGDIAEGYSVSREKKESFPLTVTSAQKNPTAFYLCASRTGAVLSGANVLTFGAGSRLTVL.

The chain joins TRBV6-4 to TRBJ1-5; tentative D call: TRBD1 (6 bases). Trimming pared 6 bases from V and 3 bases from J, leaving 12 bases between. The CDR3 totals 14 residues. Germline V CDR1 and CDR2: MRHNA, SNTAGT. The CDR3: CASRADRYNQPQHF. CDR3 coding DNA: TGTGCCAGCAGAGCCGACAGGTACAATCAGCCCCAGCATTTT.

V and J are TRBV6-2 or TRBV6-3 and TRBJ2-6; 8 bases map to TRBD2. The CDR3 spans 21 residues. V trimming: 2 bases; J trimming: 0 bases; junction bases outside the gene matches: 15. CDR1 MNHEY and CDR2 SVGEGT come from the germline V gene. The CDR3 sequence: CASSYRLGTSLSASGANVLTF. CDR3 DNA sequence: TGTGCCAGCAGTTACCGGTTAGGGACTAGTCTTTCGGCCTCTGGGGCCAACGTCCTGACTTTC.

This clone was observed a single time. Different DNA sequences within this sample yield the same CDR3. V is TRBV27 and J is TRBJ2-1, with 11 bases lining up with TRBD2. Trimming took 6 bases from V and 5 from J; bases not matched to a gene: 0. Germline V gene sequence: CDR1 MNHEY, CDR2 SMNVEV (reference sequence). The CDR3 is 13 amino acids. The CDR3 region has the DNA TGTGCCAGCAGACTAGCGGGAGACAATGAGCAGTTCTTC. Amino acid sequence: CASRLAGDNEQFF.

This clone is a singleton in its sample. The V and J genes are TRBV7-2 and TRBJ2-7, with TRBD2 matching 9 bases. The trim removed 2 bases at V and 5 bases at J, leaving 10 bases unmatched. The CDR3 spans 16 residues. CDR1 is SGHTA, CDR2 FQGNSA, per germline. CDR3 DNA: TGTGCCAGCAGCTTACAATCGTCTAGCGGGAATGACGAGCAGTACTTC. Amino acid sequence: CASSLQSSSGNDEQYF.